Here is one T cell receptor beta chain with its context. Antigen specificity is unknown. TCRdb re-called the reads with MiXCR, one entry per CDR3 protein. Among under 120,000 distinct CDR3 sequences listed, less than 55% were seen once. The source of the sample is a study of T cell repertoires in cytomegalovirus infection. About the study: The authors used CMV epitopes that were HLA-C-restricted (recently identified) and HLA-B-restricted (well studied). Matching HLA type and CMV infection were both indicated by public TCR beta signatures.

In germline, CDR1 is ENHRY, CDR2 SYGVKD. The CDR3 is 13 residues long. The V end lost 7 bases, the J end lost 0 bases, and 10 bases lay between the germline ends. Study-wide results and caveats: Identification of carriers of CMV plus the relevant HLA was achieved through cumulative public TCR beta family frequency. HLA-C-restricted, CMV-specific TCR beta clonotypes were dominant ex vivo.

The gene calls are TRBV10-3 and TRBJ2-7, with D possibly being TRBD2 (6 bases). The receptor's source is a human donor in good health (CMV status not recorded). Some clones in this sample may be carry-over from other donors' samples. Here the sequenced sample was CD8+ T cells from cultured PBMCs, taken from culture after CMV antigen stimulation. DNA for the CDR3: TGTGCCATCAAAGGAGGGAGCTCCTACGAGCAGTACTTC. Translation: CAIKGGSSYEQYF.